One sample yielded the 18 T cell receptor beta chains listed below, sequenced in a study of Ad26.COV2.S vaccination and SARS-CoV-2 variants. Stated treatment: around 19 received Ad26.COV2.S at low or high dose, single or two shots; about 5 received placebo; per-sample allocation not given. Sampling was performed 63 days after the first vaccine or placebo injection. TCRdb keeps only in-frame clones here, not all; method: immunoSEQ multiplex PCR. This table holds some 340,000 clones, over 80% found once. This specimen was peripheral blood, taken in a trial of Ad26.COV2.S vaccine versus placebo. The receptors here all came from a person aged 18-65 years who received the Ad26.COV2.S COVID-19 vaccine or a placebo.

CDR3 DNA: TGTGCCGCCTCGGCCCAGGGAAGTACACCCCTCCACTTT. This codes for CAASAQGSTPLHF. The chain links TRBV15 to TRBJ1-6; weak D call: TRBD1 (5 bases). Germline assignment: CDR1 LNHNV and CDR2 YYDKDF (reference sequence). Trimming stripped 11 bases from V and 11 bases from J, with 19 bases between. The CDR3 sequence is 13 residues long.

The chain recombines TRBV4-1 with TRBJ1-1, with no clear D. This CDR3 has 13 residues. V lost 4 bases and J 4 bases, leaving 10 bases between the germline ends. Per germline, CDR1 MGHRA and CDR2 YSYEKL. This chain's CDR3 is CASSRWTGTEAFF. The CDR3 DNA follows: TGCGCCAGCAGCCGATGGACGGGCACTGAAGCTTTCTTT.

There are a few counts of this clone. The V gene is TRBV18, the J gene TRBJ2-5, with D tentatively TRBD1 (5 bases). The germline V gene has CDR1 KGHSH and CDR2 LQKENI. The CDR3 covers 14 residues. Trimming removed 2 bases at V and 4 bases at J, with 11 bases between. CDR3 in amino acids: CASSPGAIPETQYF. The CDR3, as DNA: TGTGCCAGCTCACCAGGGGCCATCCCAGAGACCCAGTACTTC.

The chain recombines TRBV28 with TRBJ1-5; unclear D gene. This CDR3 contains 14 residues. Germline loops: CDR1 MDHEN, CDR2 SYDVKM. Trimming took off 7 bases at V and 0 bases at J, with 10 bases between the two ends. The DNA for the CDR3 is TGTGCCAGCATGGCGGGGTTTAGCAATCAGCCCCAGCATTTT. Translating gives CASMAGFSNQPQHF.

The chain couples TRBV7-9 to TRBJ2-7; D remains unclear. Germline V lookup: CDR1 SEHNR, CDR2 FQNEAQ (reference sequence). The V and J ends lost 5 bases and 6 bases respectively, with 23 bases between them. The CDR3 loop spans 16 amino acids. CDR3 sequence reads: CASSPTRRNRIGEQYF. The CDR3 nucleotides are TGTGCCAGCAGCCCCACCAGACGAAACCGCATCGGCGAGCAGTACTTC. Filled out from reference TRBV7-9 and TRBJ2-7, the complete variable domain reads DTGVSQNPRHKITKRGQNVTFRCDPISEHNRLYWYRQTLGQGPEFLTYFQNEAQLEKSRLLSDRFSAERPKGSFSTLEIQRTEQGDSAMYLCASSPTRRNRIGEQYFGPGTRLTVT.

This chain links TRBV24-1 with TRBJ2-7; 7 bases line up with TRBD1. CDR1 and CDR2 from the germline V gene are KGHDR and SFDVKD. With V trimmed by 3 bases and J by 2 bases, 3 bases remained unmatched. CDR3 length: 14 residues. The CDR3 loop reads CATSDTRGTYEQYF. CDR3 nucleotide sequence: TGTGCCACCAGTGATACCAGGGGGACCTACGAGCAGTACTTC.

This sequence joins TRBV10-2 and TRBJ2-5; the match to TRBD2 covers 8 bases. The CDR3 loop spans 14 amino acids. The V and J ends lost 5 bases and 5 bases, in that order; junction bases with no gene match: 7. CDR1 and CDR2 from the germline V gene are WSHSY and SAAADI. The CDR3: CASSSRTSTETQYF. The CDR3 nucleotides are TGCGCCAGCAGTTCCCGGACTAGCACCGAGACCCAGTACTTC.

The genes are TRBV11-2 and TRBJ1-4; D perhaps matches TRBD1 (5 bases). The germline CDR1 and CDR2 sequences are SGHAT and FQNNGV. This CDR3 comprises 15 residues. Trimming shortened V by 2 bases and J by 4 bases, and 11 bases separated the two germline ends. This chain's CDR3 is CASSLRGTNNEKLFF. In DNA form, the CDR3 reads TGTGCCAGCAGCTTACGGGGGACCAATAATGAAAAACTGTTTTTT.

The rearrangement links TRBV7-9 to TRBJ1-5; 10 nucleotides agree with TRBD1. There are 16 residues in the CDR3. The germline V gene has CDR1 SEHNR and CDR2 FQNEAQ (reference sequence). Trimming at V came to 3 bases and at J to 5 bases, leaving 7 bases not matched to a gene. The CDR3 coding sequence is TGTGCCAGCAGCTTGTTCAGGGACAGGGGCGATCAGCCCCAGCATTTT. Residues: CASSLFRDRGDQPQHF.

This chain connects TRBV2 to TRBJ2-7; D is unresolved. The V end lost 6 bases, the J end lost 5 bases, and 11 bases lay between the germline ends. The CDR3 spans 12 residues. Per germline, CDR1 SNHLY and CDR2 FYNNEI. CDR3 amino acids: CASRVVGDEQYF. CDR3 coding DNA: TGTGCCAGCAGAGTGGTGGGTGACGAGCAGTACTTC.

This clone was detected only a few times. This chain joins TRBV6-1 and TRBJ2-7, with D perhaps TRBD1 (5 bases). Germline V gives CDR1 MNHNS, CDR2 SASEGT. Trimming pared 0 bases from V and 5 bases from J, leaving 5 bases between. The CDR3 has 12 residues. CDR3 region: CASSEARDEQYF. The DNA for the CDR3 is TGTGCCAGCAGTGAAGCCAGGGACGAGCAGTACTTC.

V gene TRBV14 combines with J gene TRBJ2-6; D is uncertain. The germline V gene has CDR1 SGHDN and CDR2 FVKESK. The CDR3 totals 20 residues. V gave up 4 bases and J gave up 0 bases, with 22 bases separating them. The CDR3 region has the DNA TGTGCCAGCAGCCCGTTCCCCAGGACGGTTATTTACTCTGGGGCCAACGTCCTGACTTTC. Its protein is CASSPFPRTVIYSGANVLTF.

This chain joins TRBV19 and TRBJ2-2; tentative D call: TRBD2 (7 bases). Germline V gene lookup returns CDR1 LNHDA and CDR2 SQIVND (reference sequence). Trimming removed 4 bases at V and 2 bases at J, with 17 bases between. The CDR3 is 17 amino acids. CDR3 bases: TGTGCCAGTAGTAGGCCGGCGGGGGCGGTTAACACCGGGGAGCTGTTTTTT. It yields the protein CASSRPAGAVNTGELFF.

This chain links TRBV7-9 with TRBJ2-5; D is uncertain. V lost 3 bases and J lost 1, with 12 bases in between. The CDR3 extends over 15 amino acids. Germline CDR1 reads SEHNR; CDR2 reads FQNEAQ (reference sequence). In DNA form, the CDR3 reads TGTGCCAGCAGCTTGGGCAGAATGTTCCAAGAGACCCAGTACTTC. It translates to CASSLGRMFQETQYF.

The chain employs TRBV27 and TRBJ1-1, with unresolved D. Trimming removed 4 bases at V and 1 base at J, with 7 bases between. Germline CDR1 reads MNHEY; CDR2 reads SMNVEV (reference sequence). This CDR3 contains 13 residues. CDR3 amino acids: CASSSESNTEAFF. CDR3 sequence (DNA): TGTGCCAGCAGTTCCGAGTCGAACACTGAAGCTTTCTTT.

This clone appeared a single time. This chain joins TRBV2 and TRBJ1-2, with D possibly being TRBD1 (6 bases). Per the germline V gene, CDR1 is SNHLY and CDR2 is FYNNEI. V was clipped by 4 bases and J by 2 bases, with 14 bases between them. The CDR3 runs to 15 residues. CDR3 coding DNA: TGTGCCAGCAGTGTCTCAGGAAGGGGGAACTATGGCTACACCTTC. It codes for CASSVSGRGNYGYTF. The whole variable domain, filled in from reference TRBV2 and TRBJ1-2, reads EPEVTQTPSHQVTQMGQEVILRCVPISNHLYFYWYRQILGQKVEFLVSFYNNEISEKSEIFDDQFSVERPDGSNFTLKIRSTKLEDSAMYFCASSVSGRGNYGYTFGSGTRLTVV.

This chain joins TRBV6-1 and TRBJ2-3; TRBD2 aligns across 12 bases. CDR1 MNHNS and CDR2 SASEGT come from the germline V gene. The CDR3 is 17 residues long. Germline trimming cut 4 bases from V and 2 bases from J; bases unmatched to any gene: 7. The CDR3 sequence is CASSVLTSGGNTDTQYF. The CDR3 nucleotides are TGTGCCAGCAGTGTCTTGACTAGCGGGGGTAACACAGATACGCAGTATTTT.

The chain uses TRBV30 and TRBJ2-2; tentative D call: TRBD1 (6 bases). The V gene lost 2 bases and the J gene lost 6 bases, with 10 bases spanning the gap. Germline values: CDR1 GTSNPN, CDR2 SVGIG (reference sequence). There are 13 residues in the CDR3. This CDR3 reads CAWSNRVPGELFF. The DNA of the CDR3 is TGTGCCTGGAGTAACAGGGTGCCCGGGGAGCTGTTTTTT.